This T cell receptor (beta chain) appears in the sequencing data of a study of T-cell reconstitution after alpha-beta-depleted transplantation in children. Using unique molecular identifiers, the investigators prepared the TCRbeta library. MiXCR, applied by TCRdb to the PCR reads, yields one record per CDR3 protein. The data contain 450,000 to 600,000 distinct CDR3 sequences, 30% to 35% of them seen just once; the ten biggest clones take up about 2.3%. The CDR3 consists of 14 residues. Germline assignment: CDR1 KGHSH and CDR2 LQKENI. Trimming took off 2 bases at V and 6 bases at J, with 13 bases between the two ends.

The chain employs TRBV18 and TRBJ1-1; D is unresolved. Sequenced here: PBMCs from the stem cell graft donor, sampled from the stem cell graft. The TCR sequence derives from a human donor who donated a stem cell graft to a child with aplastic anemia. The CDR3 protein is CASSPERVSAEAFF. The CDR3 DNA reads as TGTGCCAGCTCACCAGAGCGGGTAAGCGCTGAAGCTTTCTTT.